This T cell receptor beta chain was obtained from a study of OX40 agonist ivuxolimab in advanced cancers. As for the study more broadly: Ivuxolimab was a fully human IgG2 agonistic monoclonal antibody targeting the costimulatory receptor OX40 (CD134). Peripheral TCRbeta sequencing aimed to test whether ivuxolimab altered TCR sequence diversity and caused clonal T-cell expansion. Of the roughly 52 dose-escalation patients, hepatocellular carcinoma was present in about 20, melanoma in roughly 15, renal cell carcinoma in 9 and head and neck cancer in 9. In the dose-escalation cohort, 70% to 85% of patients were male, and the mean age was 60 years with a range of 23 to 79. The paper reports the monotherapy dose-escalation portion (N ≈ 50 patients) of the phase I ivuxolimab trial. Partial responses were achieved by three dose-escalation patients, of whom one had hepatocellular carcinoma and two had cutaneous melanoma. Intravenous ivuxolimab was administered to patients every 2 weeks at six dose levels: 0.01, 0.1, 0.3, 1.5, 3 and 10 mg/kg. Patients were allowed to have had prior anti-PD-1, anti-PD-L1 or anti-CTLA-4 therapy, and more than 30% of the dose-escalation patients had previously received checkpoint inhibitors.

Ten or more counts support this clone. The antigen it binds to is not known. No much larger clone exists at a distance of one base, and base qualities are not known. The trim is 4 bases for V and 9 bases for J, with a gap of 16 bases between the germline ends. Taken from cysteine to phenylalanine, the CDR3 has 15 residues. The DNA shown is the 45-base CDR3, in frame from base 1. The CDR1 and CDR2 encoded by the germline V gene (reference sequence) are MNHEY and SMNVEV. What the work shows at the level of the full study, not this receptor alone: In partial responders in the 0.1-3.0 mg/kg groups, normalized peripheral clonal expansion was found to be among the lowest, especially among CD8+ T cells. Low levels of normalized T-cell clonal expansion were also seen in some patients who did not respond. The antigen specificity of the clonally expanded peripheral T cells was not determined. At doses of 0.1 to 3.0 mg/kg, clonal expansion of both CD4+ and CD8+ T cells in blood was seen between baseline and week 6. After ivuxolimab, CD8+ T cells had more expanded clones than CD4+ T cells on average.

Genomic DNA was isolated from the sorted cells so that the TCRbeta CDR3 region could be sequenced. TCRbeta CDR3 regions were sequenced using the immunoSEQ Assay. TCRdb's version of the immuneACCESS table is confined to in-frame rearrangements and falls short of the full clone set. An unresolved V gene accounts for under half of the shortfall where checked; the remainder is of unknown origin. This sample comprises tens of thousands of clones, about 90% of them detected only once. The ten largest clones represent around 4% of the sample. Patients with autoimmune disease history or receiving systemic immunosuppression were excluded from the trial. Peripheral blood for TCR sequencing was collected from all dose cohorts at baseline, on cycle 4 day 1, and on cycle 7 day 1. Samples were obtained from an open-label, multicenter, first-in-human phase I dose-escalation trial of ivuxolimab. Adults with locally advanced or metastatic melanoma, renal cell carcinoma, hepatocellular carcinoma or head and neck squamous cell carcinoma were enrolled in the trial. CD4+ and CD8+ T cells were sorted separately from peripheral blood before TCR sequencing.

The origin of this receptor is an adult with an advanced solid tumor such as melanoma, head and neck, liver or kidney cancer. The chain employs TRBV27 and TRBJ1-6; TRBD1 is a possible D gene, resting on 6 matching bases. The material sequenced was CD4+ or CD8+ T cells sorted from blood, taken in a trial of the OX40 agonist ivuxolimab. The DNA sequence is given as TGTGCCAGCAGTTCACTTGGGGGCAGGGGTTCACCCCTCCACTTT. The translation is CASSSLGGRGSPLHF.